The 17 T cell receptor beta chains presented below share a single source sample, sequenced in a study of blood T cell repertoires in COVID-19. The repertoire was sequenced with immunoSEQ multiplex PCR; TCRdb's copy has only in-frame clones and lacks some. The repertoire consists of around 130,000 clones, with roughly 84% occurring once and the leading ten covering about 8%. Sequenced sample: peripheral blood. Receptor source: a human donor in a cohort sampled during active COVID-19.

V usage is TRBV28 and J usage is TRBJ2-3, with 9 bases identical to TRBD2. In germline, CDR1 is MDHEN, CDR2 SYDVKM. This CDR3 comprises 16 residues. The V and J ends lost 3 bases and 4 bases, in that order; junction bases with no gene match: 8. CDR3 DNA sequence: TGTGCCAGCAGTTTTACAAGCGGGGGGTACGCAGATACGCAGTATTTT. Translating it yields CASSFTSGGYADTQYF.

The V gene is TRBV7-2, the J gene TRBJ1-1; 10 nucleotides align to TRBD1. The germline V gene encodes CDR1 SGHTA and CDR2 FQGNSA. This CDR3 comprises 14 residues. J was trimmed by 11 bases and V by 2 bases; bases with no gene match: 8. The CDR3 nucleotides read TGTGCCAGCAGCTTAAGGAGGACAGGGGGGTATGCTTTCTTT. Its translation: CASSLRRTGGYAFF.

This chain joins TRBV28 and TRBJ1-1, with D possibly TRBD1 on 5 matching bases. V shed 5 bases and J shed 2 bases, with 12 bases lying between them. The CDR3 sequence is 14 residues long. Germline CDR1 and CDR2: MDHEN and SYDVKM. DNA of the CDR3: TGTGCCAGCAGTATAGGGGTTTTTAACACTGAAGCTTTCTTT. It yields the protein CASSIGVFNTEAFF.

The genes are TRBV6-5 and TRBJ2-7; 9 nucleotides align to TRBD1. Germline CDR1 and CDR2: MNHEY and SVGAGI. J lost 4 bases, V lost 6 bases, and 10 bases had no gene match. The CDR3 has 15 residues. Written as DNA, the CDR3 is TGTGCCAGCAGGGGGATGGGACAGGGCTCGTACGAGCAGTACTTC. Amino acids: CASRGMGQGSYEQYF.

The J gene is TRBJ1-1, the V gene TRBV5-1; the match to TRBD1 covers 11 bases. CDR3 length equals 15 residues. CDR1 and CDR2 from the germline V gene are SGHRS and YFSETQ. V gave up 5 bases and J gave up 0 bases; unmatched junction bases: 3. As DNA, the CDR3 is TGCGCCAGCAGGGCGGACAGGGGGCTGAACACTGAAGCTTTCTTT. Residues: CASRADRGLNTEAFF. Variable domain in full (rest from reference TRBV5-1 and TRBJ1-1): KAGVTQTPRYLIKTRGQQVTLSCSPISGHRSVSWYQQTPGQGLQFLFEYFSETQRNKGNFPGRFSGRQFSNSRSEMNVSTLELGDSALYLCASRADRGLNTEAFFGQGTRLTVV.

The chain joins TRBV9 to TRBJ1-1, with 7 positions matching TRBD1. CDR1 is SGDLS, CDR2 YYNGEE, per germline. V lost 0 bases, J lost 9 bases, and 5 bases stayed unmatched. The CDR3 runs 13 residues. The CDR3 region is CASSVGDRAKAFF. In nucleotides, the CDR3 is TGTGCCAGCAGCGTAGGCGACAGGGCGAAAGCTTTCTTT.

The J gene is TRBJ2-6, the V gene TRBV2; 8 positions agree with TRBD1. V gave up 8 bases and J gave up 2 bases; unmatched junction bases: 20. Germline CDR1 is SNHLY and CDR2 is FYNNEI. The CDR3 has 20 residues. The CDR3 here is CASSLDRGSPFNAGANVLTF. Here the CDR3 DNA reads TGTGCCAGCTCGTTAGACAGGGGAAGTCCCTTTAATGCTGGGGCCAACGTCCTGACTTTC.

This clone was observed a single time. The rearrangement links TRBV27 to TRBJ2-3; 11 bases match TRBD1. Per germline, CDR1 MNHEY and CDR2 SMNVEV (reference sequence). This CDR3 has 17 amino acids. V dropped 3 bases and J dropped 6; count of bases not matched to a gene: 11. The CDR3 here is CASSFSVPGQGVDTQYF. CDR3 nucleotide sequence: TGTGCCAGCAGTTTTTCGGTTCCGGGACAGGGGGTGGATACGCAGTATTTT.

The chain recombines TRBV10-3 with TRBJ1-2; D is undetermined. The CDR3 spans 14 residues. Germline V gene sequence: CDR1 ENHRY, CDR2 SYGVKD. The germline V and J ends were trimmed by 3 bases and 1 base, with 9 bases remaining between them. CDR3 in DNA: TGTGCCATCAGTGAATTAAGCGGTAACTATGGCTACACCTTC. Encoded protein: CAISELSGNYGYTF.

The chain links TRBV28 to TRBJ2-1; 9 nucleotides align to TRBD1. The CDR3 runs to 22 residues. The germline gives CDR1 MDHEN, CDR2 SYDVKM. After removal of 5 bases from V and 4 bases from J, the junction contained 27 bases not matched to a gene. The CDR3 here is CASSTIWRRQGGEGSSYNEQFF. The CDR3 DNA is TGTGCCAGCAGTACCATATGGAGGAGACAGGGGGGAGAAGGTAGCTCTTACAATGAGCAGTTCTTC. The complete variable domain, with remaining parts taken from reference TRBV28 and TRBJ2-1, reads DVKVTQSSRYLVKRTGEKVFLECVQDMDHENMFWYRQDPGLGLRLIYFSYDVKMKEKGDIPEGYSVSREKKERFSLILESASTNQTSMYLCASSTIWRRQGGEGSSYNEQFFGPGTRLTVL.

The chain joins TRBV5-1 to TRBJ1-2; D not resolved. The CDR3 contains 14 residues. The germline V gene has CDR1 SGHRS and CDR2 YFSETQ. V lost 0 bases and J 4 bases, leaving 10 bases between the germline ends. The CDR3 region has the DNA TGCGCCAGCAGCTTGGCCCTGGGCTCCTATGGCTACACCTTC. This gives the protein CASSLALGSYGYTF.

The chain recombines TRBV3-1 (or the pseudogene TRBV3-2) with TRBJ2-7, with D maybe TRBD1 (6 bases). Trimming cost V 0 bases and J 5 bases, with 11 bases left between them. CDR3 length: 14 residues. Germline V gene lookup returns CDR1 LGHDT and CDR2 YNNKEL (reference sequence). This CDR3 reads CASSQDSDSNEQYF. The CDR3 DNA reads as TGTGCCAGCAGCCAAGATTCGGACAGCAACGAGCAGTACTTC.

V gene TRBV5-1 combines with J gene TRBJ2-2; 9 nucleotides line up with TRBD2. The CDR3 runs 18 residues. J was trimmed by 3 bases and V by 2 bases; bases with no gene match: 11. Germline V gene data show CDR1 as SGHRS and CDR2 as YFSETQ. The CDR3 DNA sequence: TGCGCCAGCAGCTTCACCCCAAGCGGGGGGTTTTACACCGGGGAGCTGTTTTTT. The encoded protein is CASSFTPSGGFYTGELFF. Drawing the rest from reference TRBV5-1 and TRBJ2-2, the complete variable domain is KAGVTQTPRYLIKTRGQQVTLSCSPISGHRSVSWYQQTPGQGLQFLFEYFSETQRNKGNFPGRFSGRQFSNSRSEMNVSTLELGDSALYLCASSFTPSGGFYTGELFFGEGSRLTVL.

This chain uses TRBV7-9 with TRBJ2-1, with D perhaps TRBD1 (6 bases). Deletions cut 7 bases from V and 8 bases from J, with 15 bases between. Germline CDR1 SEHNR, CDR2 FQNEAQ (reference sequence). This CDR3 comprises 13 residues. CDR3 DNA sequence: TGTGCCAGCACTTACTCAGGGGCCCATGAGCAGTTCTTC. This gives the protein CASTYSGAHEQFF.

V usage is TRBV19 and J usage is TRBJ1-1; 9 nucleotides align to TRBD1. The ends lost 7 bases at V and 1 base at J; junction bases unmatched: 7. Germline loops: CDR1 LNHDA, CDR2 SQIVND (reference sequence). This CDR3 is built from 15 residues. CDR3: CASKLDRGANTEAFF. The CDR3 DNA is TGTGCCAGTAAGTTGGACAGGGGCGCGAACACTGAAGCTTTCTTT.

The chain joins TRBV14 to TRBJ2-7, with D tentatively TRBD1 (6 bases). V gave up 5 bases and J gave up 1 base, with 15 bases separating them. This CDR3 comprises 15 residues. Germline CDR1 and CDR2: SGHDN and FVKESK. CDR3 DNA sequence: TGTGCCAGCAGCTACAGGGCGACGATTTCCTACGAGCAGTACTTC. Amino acids: CASSYRATISYEQYF.

The chain carries TRBV19 and TRBJ1-5, with TRBD1 identical over 11 bases. This CDR3 has 16 amino acids. With 6 bases clipped from V and 2 bases from J, the junction kept 6 bases outside the gene matches. The germline CDR1 and CDR2 sequences are LNHDA and SQIVND (reference sequence). The CDR3 coding sequence is TGTGCCAGTAGGGGGGACAGGGGGTACGGCAATCAGCCCCAGCATTTT. Its translation: CASRGDRGYGNQPQHF.